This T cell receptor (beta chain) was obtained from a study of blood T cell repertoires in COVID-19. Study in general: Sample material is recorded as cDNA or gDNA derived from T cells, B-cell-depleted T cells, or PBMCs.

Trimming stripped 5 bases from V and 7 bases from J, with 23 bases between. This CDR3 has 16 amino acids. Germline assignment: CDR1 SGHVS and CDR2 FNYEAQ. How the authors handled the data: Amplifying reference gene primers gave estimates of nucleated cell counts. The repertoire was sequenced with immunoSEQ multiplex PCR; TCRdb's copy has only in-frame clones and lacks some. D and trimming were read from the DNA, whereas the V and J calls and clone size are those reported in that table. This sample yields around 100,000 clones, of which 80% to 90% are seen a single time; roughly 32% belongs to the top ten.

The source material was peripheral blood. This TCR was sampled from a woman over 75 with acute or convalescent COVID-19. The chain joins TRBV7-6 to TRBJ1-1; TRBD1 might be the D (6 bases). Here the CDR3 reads CASSPTRGGLPHEAFF. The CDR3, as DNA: TGTGCCAGCAGCCCCACCCGGGGGGGGCTCCCCCATGAAGCTTTCTTT.